This is a list of T cell receptor beta chains from one sample in a study of blood T cell repertoires in COVID-19. Measured with immunoSEQ multiplex PCR; TCRdb has only the in-frame clones, and not every one. This table holds 85,000 to 90,000 clones, 89% found once. What was sequenced was peripheral blood. The receptor source for this set is a woman older than 75 with active COVID-19. CDR3s include the opening cysteine and the closing phenylalanine or tryptophan. A D gene is named only where the DNA matches it firmly. Rows give clone size only sometimes, using once, few, many, or a class for an expanded clone.

cdr3_length d_call j_call clone_size v_call cdr3_nt cdr3_aa
14 NA TRBJ1-5 NA TRBV19 TGTGCCAGTAGTTCCCCTGACGTGGTAGCGGCCCAGCATTTT CASSSPDVVAAQHF
17 NA TRBJ1-2 NA TRBV7-8 TGTGCCAGCAGCCGCGACGGGTCTCGATTATACAACTATGGCTACACCTTC CASSRDGSRLYNYGYTF
16 TRBD2 TRBJ2-5 NA TRBV7-7 TGTGCTAGCAGCCCATTACTAGCGGGAGGGATTCAGACCCAGTACTTC CASSPLLAGGIQTQYF
14 NA TRBJ1-1 NA TRBV6-2/TRBV6-3 TGTGCCAGCAGTTTTGGACACCAGAACACTGAAGCTTTCTTT CASSFGHQNTEAFF
13 NA TRBJ1-2 NA TRBV5-4 TGTGCCAGCAGCTTGGACAGGATTTATGGCTACACCTTC CASSLDRIYGYTF
17 TRBD2 TRBJ2-3 NA TRBV28 TGTGCCAGCCGAAGTGGTCTAGCGGGAGGGCCCACAGATACGCAGTATTTT CASRSGLAGGPTDTQYF
16 NA TRBJ2-6 NA TRBV9 TGTGCCAGCAGCCTCGACAGGCCCTCTGGGGCCAACGTCCTGACTTTC CASSLDRPSGANVLTF
16 TRBD1 TRBJ1-2 medium-sized TRBV6-2/TRBV6-3 TGTGCCAGCAGTTACCGGAGGACAGGGGGAGGCTATGGCTACACCTTC CASSYRRTGGGYGYTF
13 TRBD2 TRBJ2-3 NA TRBV9 TGTGCCAGTTCCCGGGAGGGCACAGATACGCAGTATTTT CASSREGTDTQYF
21 TRBD1 TRBJ2-5 NA TRBV28 TGTGCCAGCAGCTTAAGGGTCCACAGGGGGCAAGGGCTGTACCCCCAAGAGACCCAGTACTTC CASSLRVHRGQGLYPQETQYF
18 TRBD1 TRBJ2-2 NA TRBV27 TGTGCCAGCAGTTTATTTTGGACAGGGGGGTCGGACACCGGGGAGCTGTTTTTT CASSLFWTGGSDTGELFF
18 NA TRBJ2-6 NA TRBV7-5 TGTGCCAGAAGCCCACCGGGACAGTTATACTCTGGGGCCAACGTCCTGACTTTC CARSPPGQLYSGANVLTF
12 TRBD2 TRBJ2-1 NA TRBV12-3/TRBV12-4 TGTGCCTCCCGACTAGCGGACAATGAGCAGTTCTTC CASRLADNEQFF
17 TRBD2 TRBJ2-1 NA TRBV19 TGTGCCAGTAGTACCGGGACTAGCGGCCCGAGTTTCGATGAGCAGTTCTTC CASSTGTSGPSFDEQFF
13 NA TRBJ2-2 NA TRBV7-9 TGTGCCAGCAGCTTATCGGGAACCGGGGAGCTGTTTTTT CASSLSGTGELFF
12 TRBD1 TRBJ1-4 NA TRBV4-2 TGTGCCAGCAGCCAGACAGGGGAAAAACTGTTTTTT CASSQTGEKLFF
12 NA TRBJ2-3 NA TRBV6-6 TGTGCCAGCAGTTACTCGAGGGATACGCAGTATTTT CASSYSRDTQYF
12 NA TRBJ2-5 NA TRBV7-6 TGTGCCAGCAGCTTGACAGACTCGACCCAGTACTTC CASSLTDSTQYF
16 NA TRBJ1-3 few TRBV6-6 TGTGCCAGCAGCCCAACTCAGGGAGGTAGTGGAAACACCATATATTTT CASSPTQGGSGNTIYF
15 NA TRBJ1-4 NA TRBV7-9 TGTGCCAGCAGTCCATCCGGGGCGGGGAATGAAAAACTGTTTTTT CASSPSGAGNEKLFF
15 NA TRBJ2-3 NA TRBV5-4 TGTGCCAGCAGCTTGGCTCGGGGGTTGACAGATACGCAGTATTTT CASSLARGLTDTQYF
11 NA TRBJ2-1 NA TRBV20-1 TGCAGTGCTAGACAGTACAATGAGCAGTTCTTC CSARQYNEQFF
14 NA TRBJ2-2 few TRBV7-3 TGTGCCAGCAGCTTACAGACAACCACCGGGGAGCTGTTTTTT CASSLQTTTGELFF
14 NA TRBJ2-1 NA TRBV3-1/TRBV3-2 TGTGCCAGCAGCCCTACCGGGAGATCCAATGAGCAGTTCTTC CASSPTGRSNEQFF
14 NA TRBJ2-7 NA TRBV7-9 TGTGCCAGCAACCCCGCGGGACGGACGGGCGAGCAGTACTTC CASNPAGRTGEQYF
14 NA TRBJ1-4 NA TRBV3-1/TRBV3-2 TGTGCCAGCAGCCAATTGAACATTAATGAAAAACTGTTTTTT CASSQLNINEKLFF
15 TRBD1 TRBJ2-3 NA TRBV25-1 TGTGCCAGCAGTTCCGGGACAGGCCTCACAGATACGCAGTATTTT CASSSGTGLTDTQYF
14 NA TRBJ1-1 NA TRBV5-1 TGCGCCAGCAGCTCCGGGGGGATGAACACTGAAGCTTTCTTT CASSSGGMNTEAFF
14 NA TRBJ2-5 NA TRBV7-9 TGTGCCAGCAGCTTAGTCGTTGGGCATGGAACCCAGTACTTC CASSLVVGHGTQYF
19 TRBD1 TRBJ1-5 NA TRBV6-2/TRBV6-3 TGTGCCAGCAGTTACCCCACAGGGGTGGGACAGTCAGGGGATCAGCCCCAGCATTTT CASSYPTGVGQSGDQPQHF
15 TRBD1 TRBJ2-1 NA TRBV5-6 TGTGCCAGCAGCCCGGGGACAGGGGGGGGCAATGAGCAGTTCTTC CASSPGTGGGNEQFF
13 NA TRBJ2-7 NA TRBV7-6 TGTGCCAGCAGTTCAACAGGGACCTACGAGCAGTACTTC CASSSTGTYEQYF
12 NA TRBJ1-4 few TRBV25-1 TGTGCCAGCAGTGAACTAGGTGAAAAACTGTTTTTT CASSELGEKLFF
14 NA TRBJ1-5 NA TRBV6-5 TGTGCCAGCAGTTATTCACCAGGAAATCAGCCCCAGCATTTT CASSYSPGNQPQHF
15 TRBD2 TRBJ2-5 NA TRBV4-1 TGCGCCAGCACCTCCTCGGGGGGGGCTGGCGAGACCCAGTACTTC CASTSSGGAGETQYF
14 NA TRBJ2-2 NA TRBV18 TGTGCCAGCTCACCACTAGCGAACACCGGGGAGCTGTTTTTT CASSPLANTGELFF
12 NA TRBJ2-2 NA TRBV11-3 TGTGCCAGCAGTCTCAACACCGGGGAGCTGTTTTTT CASSLNTGELFF
13 NA TRBJ1-1 NA TRBV28 TGTGCCAGCAGCAAAACCGATAAGGGGGAAGCTTTCTTT CASSKTDKGEAFF
15 TRBD1 TRBJ2-7 NA TRBV28 TGTGCCAGCAGTTTATACCCGGGACAGCCATACGAGCAGTACTTC CASSLYPGQPYEQYF